This record looks at one T cell receptor (beta chain) sequence and its context. This clonotype came up a few times. What this receptor recognizes is not known. Nothing much larger sits one base from this clone, and base qualities are not available. These data originate in a study of liver allograft versus peripheral blood T cells (dated by TCRdb to 2020 to 2021). Concerning the study at large: The study compared the T cell receptor repertoires present in transplanted livers with the repertoires present in the peripheral blood of liver transplant recipients.

The paper's findings and limits, for the study overall: T cell receptor repertoires inside liver allografts were reported to be different from the repertoires detected in peripheral blood.

TCRdb records Illumina MiSeq as the sequencer. The public reads were reprocessed in TCRdb via fastp at Q25 and MiXCR, keeping in-frame beta chains. Rows with a matching CDR3 protein are joined into one entry that keeps the most common DNA and genes. Recorded for this sample are 10,000 or so distinct CDR3 sequences; roughly 20% of them occurred a single time. The top ten clones comprise approximately 1.1% of the sample. CDR1 MNHEY and CDR2 SVGAGI were looked up in the germline V gene. V is clipped by 5 bases and J by 0 bases, and the sequence between their germline boundaries is 11 bases long. Inclusive of the bounding cysteine and phenylalanine, the CDR3 is 15 residues long. Just the 45-base CDR3 DNA is kept, in frame starting at base 1.

This clonotype was sampled from a human patient who had a liver transplant. Because of the transplant, the T cells may be the graft donor's rather than the patient's own. The chain is encoded by TRBV6-5 joined to TRBJ2-1; no D segment can be confidently identified. The CDR3 loop reads CASSRNPSSYNEQFF. The DNA sequence follows: TGTGCCAGCAGTCGGAACCCGAGCTCCTACAATGAGCAGTTCTTC.